A single sample is the source of the 22 T cell receptor beta chains below, sequenced in a study of vaccination effects on CD4 cells after COVID-19. Sequencing was performed with immunoSEQ multiplex PCR; in TCRdb, only in-frame clones are kept and a portion is missing. This table has some 61,000 clones, around three quarters appearing once. Prior to sequencing, the ViraFEST assay stimulated PBMC with viral peptide pools, which expanded the antigen-specific CD4+ T cells. It was after roughly 11 days of culture that CD4+ T cells were isolated. Participants received two doses of either the BNT162b2 or mRNA-1273 vaccine. The antigens for these receptors are not known. Specimen: CD4+ T cells from PBMCs cultured with HCoV-OC43 spike peptides, collected after COVID-19 vaccination. The subset was: HCoV-OC43 spike overlapping peptide pool stimulation. The receptors derive from a human donor who received a COVID-19 vaccine.

The chain uses TRBV18 and TRBJ2-2; D may be TRBD1 or TRBD2 (5 bases each). The CDR3 contains 20 residues. Germline V gives CDR1 KGHSH, CDR2 LQKENI. V shed 0 bases and J shed 3 bases, with 23 bases lying between them. Here the CDR3 reads CASSPPVSVVRDGYTGELFF. CDR3 sequence (DNA): TGTGCCAGCTCACCACCAGTAAGTGTAGTACGGGACGGATACACCGGGGAGCTGTTTTTT. The complete variable domain, with remaining parts taken from reference TRBV18 and TRBJ2-2, reads NAGVMQNPRHLVRRRGQEARLRCSPMKGHSHVYWYRQLPEEGLKFMVYLQKENIIDESGMPKERFSAEFPKEGPSILRIQQVVRGDSAAYFCASSPPVSVVRDGYTGELFFGEGSRLTVL.

This chain connects TRBV12-5 to TRBJ2-5; D ambiguous. The V gene's germline CDR1 is LGHNT and CDR2 FRNRAP. The CDR3 is made up of 19 amino acids. The ends were cut back, 3 bases at V and 5 bases at J, with 28 bases in the middle. The CDR3 spells CASGLAWLGIRVSRETQYF. CDR3 bases: TGTGCTAGTGGTTTAGCCTGGTTGGGGATTCGTGTTTCGAGGGAGACCCAGTACTTC. Full variable domain (missing parts from reference TRBV12-5 and TRBJ2-5): DARVTQTPRHKVTEMGQEVTMRCQPILGHNTVFWYRQTMMQGLELLAYFRNRAPLDDSGMPKDRFSAEMPDATLATLKIQPSEPRDSAVYFCASGLAWLGIRVSRETQYFGPGTRLLVL.

The rearrangement links TRBV6-1 to TRBJ2-3, with 9 positions matching TRBD2. Trimming removed 0 bases from V and 8 bases from J; junction bases left unmatched: 12. CDR1 MNHNS and CDR2 SASEGT come from the germline V gene. This CDR3 comprises 17 residues. CDR3 region: CASSEAPSGNTRATQYF. As DNA, the CDR3 is TGTGCCAGCAGTGAAGCGCCTAGCGGGAATACTCGCGCTACGCAGTATTTT.

The chain couples TRBV27 to TRBJ2-4, with D possibly TRBD1 on 5 matching bases. This CDR3 has 16 residues. With 5 bases removed from V and 0 bases from J, the gap between germline ends came to 14 bases. Germline V lookup: CDR1 MNHEY, CDR2 SMNVEV (reference sequence). The CDR3 sequence is CASSPDTQLAKNIQYF. CDR3 DNA sequence: TGTGCCAGCAGTCCGGACACCCAACTAGCCAAAAACATTCAGTACTTC.

This rearrangement joins TRBV18 to TRBJ2-5; TRBD2 matches at 8 bases. The V gene's germline CDR1 is KGHSH and CDR2 LQKENI. The CDR3 is 13 residues long. The V and J ends lost 6 bases and 2 bases, in that order; junction bases with no gene match: 2. The CDR3 reads CASSRGGQETQYF. The DNA of the CDR3 is TGTGCCAGCTCCCGGGGGGGACAAGAGACCCAGTACTTC.

This clone was detected only a few times. The rearrangement uses TRBV7-2 and TRBJ1-2; unclear D gene. The CDR3 has 14 amino acids. Germline CDR1 reads SGHTA; CDR2 reads FQGNSA. The ends were cut back, 1 base at V and 8 bases at J, with 14 bases in the middle. In nucleotides, the CDR3 is TGTGCCAGCAGCTTAGATCGAACCCGGCGGGGCTACACCTTC. It specifies CASSLDRTRRGYTF.

The V gene is TRBV24-1, the J gene TRBJ2-6; no clear D gene. Germline values: CDR1 KGHDR, CDR2 SFDVKD. There are 16 residues in the CDR3. Trimming removed 7 bases from V and 0 bases from J, with 12 bases in between. CDR3: CATSDGRPSGANVLTF. The CDR3 region has the DNA TGTGCCACCAGCGATGGACGGCCCTCTGGGGCCAACGTCCTGACTTTC.

The CDR3 bases are TGTGCCAGCAGCTTAGCCCTGGCGGGGAATGAGCAGTTCTTC. Its translation is CASSLALAGNEQFF. J is TRBJ2-1 and V is TRBV7-2; possible D gene TRBD2, 6 bases. The CDR3 runs 14 residues. Germline loops: CDR1 SGHTA, CDR2 FQGNSA. V was shortened by 0 bases and J by 7 bases, with 10 bases between the two germline ends.

The chain is built from TRBV19 and TRBJ1-2, with 7 bases that match TRBD1. This CDR3 has 14 residues. V shed 5 bases, J shed 3 bases, and the junction held 6 bases outside the gene matches. Germline CDR1 and CDR2: LNHDA and SQIVND (reference sequence). CDR3 nucleotide sequence: TGTGCCAGTAGTGGATCACAGGGGCACTATGGCTACACCTTC. Amino acids: CASSGSQGHYGYTF.

The chain combines TRBV7-9 with TRBJ2-2; perhaps TRBD1 as D (5 bases). The CDR3 totals 13 residues. The V end lost 5 bases, the J end lost 3 bases, and 7 bases lay between the germline ends. Germline CDR1 and CDR2: SEHNR and FQNEAQ (reference sequence). The CDR3 sequence: CASSPRDTGELFF. As DNA, the CDR3 is TGTGCCAGCAGCCCCAGGGACACCGGGGAGCTGTTTTTT.

V gene TRBV24-1 combines with J gene TRBJ1-5; 12 bases match TRBD1. The CDR3 length is 16 residues. Germline CDR1 is KGHDR and CDR2 is SFDVKD. The V gene end was trimmed by 5 bases and the J gene end by 5 bases; junction bases not matched to a gene: 6. Here the CDR3 DNA reads TGTGCCACCAGTGCCGCGGGACAGGGGGCTGATCAGCCCCAGCATTTT. Translated: CATSAAGQGADQPQHF.

CDR3 residues: CASSYNRDSNYGYTF. The DNA of the CDR3 is TGTGCCAGCAGCTATAACCGGGACAGTAACTATGGCTACACCTTC. This chain links TRBV7-2 with TRBJ1-2; TRBD1 matches 7 bases. The ends lost 4 bases at V and 1 base at J; junction bases unmatched: 6. CDR1 and CDR2 from the germline V gene are SGHTA and FQGNSA. The CDR3 is made up of 15 amino acids. Full variable domain (remainder filled in from reference TRBV7-2 and TRBJ1-2): GAGVSQSPSNKVTEKGKDVELRCDPISGHTALYWYRQSLGQGLEFLIYFQGNSAPDKSGLPSDRFSAERTGGSVSTLTIQRTQQEDSAVYLCASSYNRDSNYGYTFGSGTRLTVV.

This chain joins TRBV2 and TRBJ2-3; D possibly uses TRBD1 or TRBD2 (5 bases each). In germline, CDR1 is SNHLY, CDR2 FYNNEI. The CDR3 spans 15 residues. V was clipped by 4 bases and J by 0 bases, with 11 bases between them. Written as DNA, the CDR3 is TGTGCCAGCAGTGTTTGGGGGAAAAGCACAGATACGCAGTATTTT. Its protein is CASSVWGKSTDTQYF.

This rearrangement joins TRBV23-1 to TRBJ2-1; the D is unclear. TRBV23-1 is annotated as an ORF whose role is uncertain. Between the trimmed V and J ends, which lost 8 bases and 7 bases, there was a span of 9 bases. The CDR3 consists of 11 residues. The CDR3 nucleotides read TGCGCCAGCCTCGTCCAAAATGAGCAGTTCTTC. It is translated as CASLVQNEQFF.

A remark on this clone: Within the sample, other DNA sequences also encode this same CDR3. V and J are TRBV18 and TRBJ2-2; D is uncertain. Germline V lookup: CDR1 KGHSH, CDR2 LQKENI. Trimming removed 1 base from V and 0 bases from J, with 6 bases in between. This CDR3 comprises 15 residues. CDR3 in DNA: TGTGCCAGCTCACCACAGGGTACGAACACCGGGGAGCTGTTTTTT. Its protein product is CASSPQGTNTGELFF. Filled out from reference TRBV18 and TRBJ2-2, the complete variable domain reads NAGVMQNPRHLVRRRGQEARLRCSPMKGHSHVYWYRQLPEEGLKFMVYLQKENIIDESGMPKERFSAEFPKEGPSILRIQQVVRGDSAAYFCASSPQGTNTGELFFGEGSRLTVL.

This clone has just a few counts. The rearrangement links TRBV7-3 to TRBJ2-2; 9 positions match TRBD1. Germline CDR1 SGHTA, CDR2 FQGTGA. The CDR3 has 20 amino acids. V was pared by 2 bases and J by 4 bases, with 17 bases of the junction left unmatched. CDR3 loop: CASSLFLGTGIRRSTGELFF. CDR3 coding DNA: TGTGCCAGCAGCTTATTCTTGGGGACAGGGATTAGAAGGAGCACCGGGGAGCTGTTTTTT.

J is TRBJ1-4 and V is TRBV19; 7 bases agree with TRBD1. There are 14 residues in the CDR3. Trimming at V came to 7 bases and at J to 7 bases, leaving 9 bases not matched to a gene. CDR1 LNHDA and CDR2 SQIVND come from the germline V gene (reference sequence). CDR3 residues: CASNHRDSGEKLFF. The CDR3 coding sequence is TGTGCCAGTAATCACCGGGACAGCGGTGAAAAACTGTTTTTT.

This clone was picked up a small number of times. The CDR3: CASSWGGTTTNTGELFF. In DNA, the CDR3 is TGTGCCAGCAGCTGGGGGGGGACGACCACTAACACCGGGGAGCTGTTTTTT. This rearrangement joins TRBV5-6 to TRBJ2-2, with 7 positions matching TRBD2. CDR1 is SGHDT and CDR2 is YYEEEE in the germline V gene. The CDR3 contains 17 residues. The V gene end was trimmed by 3 bases and the J gene end by 2 bases; junction bases not matched to a gene: 10.

This chain links TRBV24-1 with TRBJ2-1, with no clear D. The CDR3 sequence is 15 residues long. CDR1 and CDR2 from the germline V gene are KGHDR and SFDVKD. Trimming took 5 bases from V and 0 from J, leaving 10 bases between them. CDR3 sequence: CATSGAPSSYNEQFF. DNA of the CDR3: TGTGCCACCAGTGGGGCACCGAGCTCCTACAATGAGCAGTTCTTC.

For this clone: Sequence at one end of the junction differs from germline and may be a read error. This CDR3 reads CASSLSSDYPYRYTF. The CDR3 DNA follows: TGTGCCAGCAGTTTATCCTCGGACTACCCCTATCGCTACACCTTC. This chain uses TRBV27 with TRBJ1-2; D not certain. Germline CDR1 reads MNHEY; CDR2 reads SMNVEV (reference sequence). The CDR3 totals 15 residues.

This rearrangement joins TRBV19 to TRBJ1-2; 7 bases fit TRBD1. V gave up 5 bases and J gave up 4 bases; unmatched junction bases: 13. The length of the CDR3 is 16 residues. The germline gives CDR1 LNHDA, CDR2 SQIVND (reference sequence). The CDR3 region is CASSLIQGTQSYGYTF. The CDR3, as DNA: TGTGCCAGTAGTCTGATACAGGGGACCCAAAGCTATGGCTACACCTTC. Looking up the rest from reference TRBV19 and TRBJ1-2 gives the full variable domain: DGGITQSPKYLFRKEGQNVTLSCEQNLNHDAMYWYRQDPGQGLRLIYYSQIVNDFQKGDIAEGYSVSREKKESFPLTVTSAQKNPTAFYLCASSLIQGTQSYGYTFGSGTRLTVV.

J is TRBJ1-6 and V is TRBV28; D may be TRBD1 (6 bases). The ends were cut back, 6 bases at V and 9 bases at J, with 9 bases in the middle. Per germline, CDR1 MDHEN and CDR2 SYDVKM. The CDR3 runs to 12 residues. CDR3 nucleotides: TGTGCCAGCAGAACAGGGTCTTCACCCCTCCACTTT. The encoded protein is CASRTGSSPLHF.